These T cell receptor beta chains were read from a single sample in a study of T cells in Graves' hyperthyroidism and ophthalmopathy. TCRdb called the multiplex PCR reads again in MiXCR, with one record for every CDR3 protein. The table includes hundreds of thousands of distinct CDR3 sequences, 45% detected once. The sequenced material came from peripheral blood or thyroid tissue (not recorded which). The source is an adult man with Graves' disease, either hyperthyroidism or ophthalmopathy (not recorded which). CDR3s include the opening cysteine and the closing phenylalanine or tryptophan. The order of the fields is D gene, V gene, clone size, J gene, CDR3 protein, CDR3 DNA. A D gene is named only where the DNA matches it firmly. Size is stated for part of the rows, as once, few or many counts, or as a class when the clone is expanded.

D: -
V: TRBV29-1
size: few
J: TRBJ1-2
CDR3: CSHTGYYGYTF
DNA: TGCAGCCATACAGGGTACTATGGCTACACCTTC

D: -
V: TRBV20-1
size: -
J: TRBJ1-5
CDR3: CSATWGNQPQHF
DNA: TGCAGTGCCACGTGGGGCAATCAGCCCCAGCATTTT

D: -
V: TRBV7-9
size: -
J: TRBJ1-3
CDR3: CASSFPNLLGESSGNTIYF
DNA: TGTGCCAGCAGCTTTCCCAACCTCCTTGGGGAGAGCTCTGGAAACACCATATATTTT

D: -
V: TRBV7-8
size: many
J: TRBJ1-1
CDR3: CASSLDHRDTEAFF
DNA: TGTGCCAGCAGCTTAGATCACCGGGACACTGAAGCTTTCTTT

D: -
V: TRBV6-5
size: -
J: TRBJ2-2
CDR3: CASSRDMNTGELFF
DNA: TGTGCCAGCAGTCGGGATATGAACACCGGGGAACTGTTTTTT

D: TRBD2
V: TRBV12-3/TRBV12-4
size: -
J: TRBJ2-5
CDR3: CASSYASGRGKETQYF
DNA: TGTGCCAGCAGTTACGCTAGCGGGAGAGGGAAAGAGACCCAGTACTTC

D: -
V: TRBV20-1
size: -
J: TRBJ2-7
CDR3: CSVWAGGGYEQYF
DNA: TGCAGTGTTTGGGCAGGGGGGGGCTACGAGCAGTACTTC

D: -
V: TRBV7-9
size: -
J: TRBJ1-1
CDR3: CASTNRAGMNTEAFF
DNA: TGTGCCAGCACCAACAGGGCCGGAATGAACACTGAAGCTTTCTTT

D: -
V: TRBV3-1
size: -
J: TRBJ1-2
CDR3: CASSQGGLKGYTF
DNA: TGTGCCAGCAGCCAAGGAGGTCTGAAGGGCTACACCTTC

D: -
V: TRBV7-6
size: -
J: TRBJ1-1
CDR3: CASSQRLEWTEAFF
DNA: TGTGCCAGCAGCCAAAGGTTAGAGTGGACTGAAGCTTTCTTT

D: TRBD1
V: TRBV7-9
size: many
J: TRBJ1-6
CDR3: CASSFGQGAGNSPLHF
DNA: TGTGCCAGCAGCTTTGGACAGGGGGCGGGAAATTCACCCCTCCACTTT

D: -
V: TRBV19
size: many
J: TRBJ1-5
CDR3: CASSMWDNQPQHF
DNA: TGTGCCAGTAGTATGTGGGACAATCAGCCCCAGCATTTT

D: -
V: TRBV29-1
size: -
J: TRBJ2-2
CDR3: CSVFRNTGELFF
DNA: TGCAGCGTCTTCAGAAACACCGGGGAGCTGTTTTTT

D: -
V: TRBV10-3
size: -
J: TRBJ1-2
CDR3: CAISEGPERAGGYTF
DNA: TGTGCCATCAGTGAAGGGCCCGAGCGAGCCGGAGGCTACACCTTC

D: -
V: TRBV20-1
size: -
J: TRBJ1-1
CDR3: CSAPPRGAGNTEAFF
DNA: TGCAGTGCTCCACCAAGGGGCGCGGGGAACACTGAAGCTTTCTTT

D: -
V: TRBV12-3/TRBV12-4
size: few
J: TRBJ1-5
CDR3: CASSFHSNQPQHF
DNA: TGTGCCAGCAGTTTTCATAGCAATCAGCCCCAGCATTTT

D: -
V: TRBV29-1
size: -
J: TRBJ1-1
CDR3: CSVERRYGTEAFF
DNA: TGCAGCGTTGAAAGACGGTACGGGACTGAAGCTTTCTTT

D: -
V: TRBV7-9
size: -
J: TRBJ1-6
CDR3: CASSLLEGISPLHF
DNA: TGTGCCAGCAGCTTGTTAGAGGGTATTTCACCCCTCCACTTT

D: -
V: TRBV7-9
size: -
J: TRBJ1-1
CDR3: CASRNGGPNTEAFF
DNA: TGTGCCAGCAGGAATGGGGGCCCGAACACTGAAGCTTTCTTT

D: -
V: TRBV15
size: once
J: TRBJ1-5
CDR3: CATSSDHRVSQPQHF
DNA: TGTGCCACCAGCAGTGACCACAGGGTGAGTCAGCCCCAGCATTTT

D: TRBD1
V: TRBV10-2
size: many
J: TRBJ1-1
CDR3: CASREDRVKTEAFF
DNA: TGCGCCAGCAGGGAGGACAGGGTTAAGACTGAAGCTTTCTTT

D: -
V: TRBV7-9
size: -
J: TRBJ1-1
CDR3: CASSGRDTEAFF
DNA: TGTGCCAGCAGCGGGAGGGACACTGAAGCTTTCTTT

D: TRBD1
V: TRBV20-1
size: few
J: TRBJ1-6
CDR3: CSARDRGQYSPLHF
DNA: TGCAGTGCTAGAGATCGGGGACAGTATTCACCCCTCCACTTT

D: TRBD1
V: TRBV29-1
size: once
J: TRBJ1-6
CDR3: CSLGTGVRFSPLHF
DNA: TGCAGCTTAGGGACAGGGGTTCGGTTTTCACCCCTCCACTTT

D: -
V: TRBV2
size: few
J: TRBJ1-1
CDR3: CASSESGVWNTEAFF
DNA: TGTGCCAGCAGTGAATCCGGGGTCTGGAACACTGAAGCTTTCTTT

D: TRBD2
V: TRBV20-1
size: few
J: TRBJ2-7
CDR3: CSALRLAETYEQYF
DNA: TGCAGTGCACTGAGACTAGCGGAAACCTACGAGCAGTACTTC

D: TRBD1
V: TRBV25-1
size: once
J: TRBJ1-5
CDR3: CASSSQGDGQPQHF
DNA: TGTGCCAGCAGTTCCCAGGGGGATGGTCAGCCCCAGCATTTT

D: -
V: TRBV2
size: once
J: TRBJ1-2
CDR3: CASSVDGGGGGYTF
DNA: TGTGCCAGCAGCGTTGACGGGGGGGGTGGCGGCTACACCTTC

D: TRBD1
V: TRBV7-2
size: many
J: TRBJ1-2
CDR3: CASSATGQGDGYTF
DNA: TGTGCCAGCAGCGCCACGGGACAGGGTGATGGCTACACCTTC

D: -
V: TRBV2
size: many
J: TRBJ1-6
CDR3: CASSEFLQPSDSPLHF
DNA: TGTGCCAGCAGTGAATTTCTTCAGCCTTCGGATTCACCCCTCCACTTT

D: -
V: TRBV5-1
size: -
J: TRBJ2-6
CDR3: CASSFGAAGANVLTF
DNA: TGCGCCAGCAGCTTTGGTGCGGCCGGGGCCAACGTCCTGACTTTC

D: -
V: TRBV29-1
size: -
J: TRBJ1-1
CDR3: CSVGHPENTEAFF
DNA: TGCAGTGTTGGGCACCCGGAGAACACTGAAGCTTTCTTT

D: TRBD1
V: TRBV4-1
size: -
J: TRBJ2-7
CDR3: CASSQAGTGNAYEQYF
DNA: TGCGCCAGCAGCCAAGCCGGGACAGGGAACGCCTACGAGCAGTACTTC

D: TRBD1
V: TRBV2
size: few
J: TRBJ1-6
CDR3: CASSWLWDRVYSPLHF
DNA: TGTGCCAGCAGTTGGCTCTGGGACAGGGTTTACTCACCCCTCCACTTT

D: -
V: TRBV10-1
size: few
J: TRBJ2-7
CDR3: CASTPRQTPYEQYF
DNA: TGCGCCAGCACCCCACGACAGACACCTTACGAGCAGTACTTC

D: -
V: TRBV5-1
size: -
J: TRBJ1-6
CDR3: CASSLEGLDSPLHF
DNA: TGCGCCAGCAGCTTGGAGGGTCTGGATTCACCCCTCCACTTT

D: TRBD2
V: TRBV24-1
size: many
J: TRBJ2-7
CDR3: CATSDAGLAGGYEQYF
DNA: TGTGCCACCAGTGATGCGGGACTAGCGGGAGGGTACGAGCAGTACTTC

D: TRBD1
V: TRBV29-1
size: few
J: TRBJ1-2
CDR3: CSVVTGGLSTYGYTF
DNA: TGCAGCGTGGTTACAGGGGGCTTATCCACATATGGCTACACCTTC

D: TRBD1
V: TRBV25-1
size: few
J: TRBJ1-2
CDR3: CASSLRGQGKESYTF
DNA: TGTGCCAGCAGTTTAAGGGGACAGGGTAAGGAGAGCTACACCTTC

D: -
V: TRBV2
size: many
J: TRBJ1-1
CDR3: CASSEGVRQAFF
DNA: TGTGCCAGCAGTGAAGGAGTCAGACAAGCTTTCTTT

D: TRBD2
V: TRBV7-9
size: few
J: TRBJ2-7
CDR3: CASSDGTSGLYEQYF
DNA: TGTGCCAGCAGCGATGGGACTAGCGGGCTCTACGAGCAGTACTTC

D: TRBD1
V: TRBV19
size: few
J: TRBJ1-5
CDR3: CASSPDRADSNQPQHF
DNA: TGTGCCAGTAGTCCCGACAGGGCGGATAGCAATCAGCCCCAGCATTTT

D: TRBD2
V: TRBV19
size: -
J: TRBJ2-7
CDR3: CASGEGLASGSLHEQYF
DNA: TGTGCCAGTGGCGAGGGACTCGCCAGCGGGAGTCTCCACGAGCAGTACTTC